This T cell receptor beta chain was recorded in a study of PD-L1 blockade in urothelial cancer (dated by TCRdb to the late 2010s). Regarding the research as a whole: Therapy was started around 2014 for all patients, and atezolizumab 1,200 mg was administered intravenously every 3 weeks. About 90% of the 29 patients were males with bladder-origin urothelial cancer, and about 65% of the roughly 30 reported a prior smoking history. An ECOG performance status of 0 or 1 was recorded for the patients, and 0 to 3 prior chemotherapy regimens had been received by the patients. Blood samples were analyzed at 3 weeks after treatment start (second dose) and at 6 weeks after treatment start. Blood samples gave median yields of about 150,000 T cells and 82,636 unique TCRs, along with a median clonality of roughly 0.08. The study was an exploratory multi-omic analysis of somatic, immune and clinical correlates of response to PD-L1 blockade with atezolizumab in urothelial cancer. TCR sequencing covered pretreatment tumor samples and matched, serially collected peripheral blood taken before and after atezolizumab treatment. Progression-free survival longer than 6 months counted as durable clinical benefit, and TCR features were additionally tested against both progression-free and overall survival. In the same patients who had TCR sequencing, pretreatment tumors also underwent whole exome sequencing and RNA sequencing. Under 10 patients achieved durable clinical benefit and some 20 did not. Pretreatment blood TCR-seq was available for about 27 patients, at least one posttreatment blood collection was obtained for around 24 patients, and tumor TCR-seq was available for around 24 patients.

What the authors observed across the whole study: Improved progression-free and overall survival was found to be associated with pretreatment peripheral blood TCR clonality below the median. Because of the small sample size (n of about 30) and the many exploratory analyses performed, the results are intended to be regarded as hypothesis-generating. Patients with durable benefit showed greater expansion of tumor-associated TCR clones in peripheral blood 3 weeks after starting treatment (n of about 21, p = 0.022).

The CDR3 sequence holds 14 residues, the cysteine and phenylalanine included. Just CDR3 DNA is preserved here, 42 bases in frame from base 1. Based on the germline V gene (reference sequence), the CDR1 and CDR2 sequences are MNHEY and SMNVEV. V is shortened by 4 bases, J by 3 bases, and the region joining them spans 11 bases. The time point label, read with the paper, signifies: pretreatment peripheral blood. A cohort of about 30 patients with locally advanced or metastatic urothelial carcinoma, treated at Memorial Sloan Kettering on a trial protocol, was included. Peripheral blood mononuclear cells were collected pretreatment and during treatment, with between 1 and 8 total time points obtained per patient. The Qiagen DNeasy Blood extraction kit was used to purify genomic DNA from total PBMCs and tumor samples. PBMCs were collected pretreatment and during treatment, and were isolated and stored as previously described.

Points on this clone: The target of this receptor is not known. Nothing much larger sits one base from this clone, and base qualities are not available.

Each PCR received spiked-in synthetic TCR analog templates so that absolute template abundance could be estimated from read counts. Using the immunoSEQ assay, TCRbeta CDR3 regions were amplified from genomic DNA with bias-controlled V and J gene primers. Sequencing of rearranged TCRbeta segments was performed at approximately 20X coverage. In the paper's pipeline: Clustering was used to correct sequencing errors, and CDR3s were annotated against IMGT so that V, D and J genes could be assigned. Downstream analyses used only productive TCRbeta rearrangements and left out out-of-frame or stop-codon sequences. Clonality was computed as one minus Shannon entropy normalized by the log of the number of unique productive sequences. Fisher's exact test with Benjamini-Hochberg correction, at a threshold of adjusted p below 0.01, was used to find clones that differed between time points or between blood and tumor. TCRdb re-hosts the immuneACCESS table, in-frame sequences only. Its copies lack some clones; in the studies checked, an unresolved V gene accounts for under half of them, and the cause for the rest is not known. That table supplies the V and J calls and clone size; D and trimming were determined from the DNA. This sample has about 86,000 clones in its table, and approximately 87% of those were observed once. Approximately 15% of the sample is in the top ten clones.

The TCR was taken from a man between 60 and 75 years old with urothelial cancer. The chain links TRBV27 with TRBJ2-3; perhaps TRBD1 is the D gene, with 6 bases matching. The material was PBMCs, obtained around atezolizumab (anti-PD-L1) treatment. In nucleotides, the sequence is TGTGCCAGCAGTTCCCGAGGACAGACAGATACGCAGTATTTT. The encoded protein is CASSSRGQTDTQYF.